One sample yielded the 32 T cell receptor beta chains listed below, sequenced in a study of blood T cell repertoires in COVID-19. Clones were sequenced by immunoSEQ multiplex PCR, and TCRdb holds only the in-frame ones, with some missing. The sample shows a few hundred thousand clones, about 83% of them seen only once. What was sequenced was peripheral blood. These receptor sequences come from a man older than 75 with acute or convalescent COVID-19.

This sequence joins TRBV5-1 and TRBJ2-1; TRBD2 matches at 7 bases. The J segment lost 5 bases and the V segment lost 2 bases, leaving 13 bases of the junction unmatched. The CDR3 consists of 17 residues. CDR1 is SGHRS, CDR2 YFSETQ, per germline. CDR3 sequence: CASSFFSSGLRDNEQFF. The CDR3 DNA reads as TGCGCCAGCAGCTTTTTTTCTAGCGGACTAAGGGACAATGAGCAGTTCTTC.

The CDR3 is CASSRHTGDTAEAFF. The CDR3, as DNA: TGTGCCAGCAGCCGACACACCGGGGACACGGCAGAAGCTTTCTTT. This chain joins TRBV3-1 (or the pseudogene TRBV3-2) and TRBJ1-1, with D tentatively TRBD1 (6 bases). Deletions cut 4 bases from V and 8 bases from J, with 20 bases between. In germline, CDR1 is LGHDT, CDR2 YNNKEL (reference sequence). The CDR3 covers 15 residues.

The V gene is TRBV7-9, the J gene TRBJ2-7; D remains unclear. In germline, CDR1 is SEHNR, CDR2 FQNEAQ (reference sequence). Trimming cost V 2 bases and J 2 bases, with 4 bases left between them. The CDR3 is 12 residues long. CDR3 nucleotides: TGTGCCAGCAGCTTAAGCCCCTACGAGCAGTACTTC. This encodes CASSLSPYEQYF.

This clone was seen just once. J is TRBJ1-2 and V is TRBV7-2; 8 positions match TRBD1. V was pared by 5 bases and J by 0 bases, with 5 bases of the junction left unmatched. The germline CDR1 and CDR2 sequences are SGHTA and FQGNSA. The CDR3 has 15 residues. The CDR3 loop is CASSPGQGTNYGYTF. CDR3 DNA: TGTGCCAGCAGCCCAGGACAGGGTACTAACTATGGCTACACCTTC.

The J gene is TRBJ1-6, the V gene TRBV5-1; 10 bases line up with TRBD1. Trimming removed 4 bases from V and 10 bases from J; junction bases left unmatched: 5. This CDR3 comprises 14 residues. Germline assignment: CDR1 SGHRS and CDR2 YFSETQ. The CDR3 sequence: CASSNGQGESPLHF. CDR3 DNA sequence: TGCGCCAGCAGCAACGGACAGGGGGAGTCACCCCTCCACTTT.

This clone was observed a handful of times. The rearrangement joins TRBV4-2 to TRBJ2-7; 7 bases are shared with TRBD1. This CDR3 contains 16 residues. CDR1 and CDR2 (germline): LGHNA, YNFKEQ. The trim removed 1 base at V and 6 bases at J, leaving 12 bases unmatched. The CDR3 reads CASSQAGQTGLGEQYF. The DNA for the CDR3 is TGTGCCAGCAGCCAAGCGGGACAGACCGGCCTTGGCGAGCAGTACTTC.

This chain uses TRBV28 with TRBJ1-2; D may be TRBD1 (6 bases). Germline-derived CDR1 and CDR2 are MDHEN and SYDVKM. The CDR3 consists of 14 residues. V was pared by 9 bases and J by 8 bases, with 22 bases between. In DNA form, the CDR3 reads TGTGCCAGTCTCCCGGGGGGCCCTATTTTGGGCTACACCTTC. Its translation is CASLPGGPILGYTF.

The J gene is TRBJ2-7, the V gene TRBV29-1; weak D call: TRBD1 (5 bases). Trimming removed 4 bases from V and 2 bases from J, with 15 bases in between. This CDR3 contains 14 residues. CDR1 and CDR2 from the germline V gene are SQVTM and ANQGSEA. The DNA of the CDR3 is TGCAGCGTTGGGTTTTCACAGGCAGCCTACGAGCAGTACTTC. Translating gives CSVGFSQAAYEQYF.

Concerning this clone: This specimen includes other DNA sequences encoding the same CDR3. The rearrangement links TRBV28 to TRBJ1-1; a weak D match, TRBD1 (6 bases). CDR1 is MDHEN and CDR2 is SYDVKM in the germline V gene. Trimming shortened V by 5 bases and J by 5 bases, and 12 bases separated the two germline ends. The CDR3 totals 13 residues. The CDR3 protein is CASSVTGNTEAFF. CDR3 coding DNA: TGTGCCAGCAGTGTAACAGGGAATACTGAAGCTTTCTTT.

This sequence joins TRBV20-1 and TRBJ2-1, with 8 nucleotides matching TRBD2. The junction had 3 bases not matched to a gene; V was cut back by 6 bases and J by 5 bases. The CDR3 has 12 residues. Germline CDR1 reads DFQATT; CDR2 reads SNEGSKA (reference sequence). The CDR3 sequence is CSASSGDNEQFF. The CDR3 DNA follows: TGCAGTGCGAGTAGCGGGGACAATGAGCAGTTCTTC.

The V call is TRBV6-5, the J call TRBJ2-1, with 11 bases aligning to TRBD2. V lost 6 bases to trimming and J lost 6 bases; unmatched junction nucleotides: 4. CDR1 is MNHEY, CDR2 SVGAGI, per germline. The CDR3 is made up of 14 amino acids. The CDR3 DNA reads as TGTGCCAGCAGGACTAGCGGGGTCCTCAATGAGCAGTTCTTC. It codes for CASRTSGVLNEQFF.

The chain links TRBV19 to TRBJ1-3, with no clear D. CDR3 length equals 15 residues. Germline CDR1 LNHDA, CDR2 SQIVND (reference sequence). V lost 2 bases to trimming and J lost 0 bases, with 8 bases between them. The CDR3 DNA sequence: TGTGCCAGTAGTATACCACACCTCTCTGGAAACACCATATATTTT. As protein: CASSIPHLSGNTIYF.

The chain is built from TRBV27 and TRBJ2-2, with unresolved D. Per germline, CDR1 MNHEY and CDR2 SMNVEV (reference sequence). The CDR3 is 13 amino acids. Trimming removed 6 bases at V and 5 bases at J, with 10 bases between. The CDR3 protein is CASRSTSTGELFF. The CDR3 DNA follows: TGTGCCAGCAGATCGACTTCAACCGGGGAGCTGTTTTTT.

The V gene is TRBV28, the J gene TRBJ1-5; 8 bases fit TRBD1. Trimming at V came to 5 bases and at J to 2 bases, leaving 5 bases not matched to a gene. This CDR3 is built from 15 residues. Germline CDR1 MDHEN, CDR2 SYDVKM. The CDR3 region is CASSLQGAGNQPQHF. DNA for the CDR3: TGTGCCAGCAGTCTCCAGGGGGCTGGCAATCAGCCCCAGCATTTT.

This chain connects TRBV6-5 to TRBJ1-1; D gene ambiguous. Trimming cost V 2 bases and J 1 base, with 5 bases left between them. From germline, CDR1 is MNHEY and CDR2 SVGAGI. This CDR3 is built from 13 residues. The CDR3 region is CASSYTGNTEAFF. The CDR3 DNA is TGTGCCAGCAGTTACACTGGGAACACTGAAGCTTTCTTT.

This chain links TRBV7-9 with TRBJ2-7; 7 bases fit TRBD1. The ends lost 4 bases at V and 2 bases at J; junction bases unmatched: 8. Germline V gene lookup returns CDR1 SEHNR and CDR2 FQNEAQ (reference sequence). This CDR3 has 15 residues. CDR3 DNA: TGTGCCAGCAGCTCCACAGGGGTCAGAACCTACGAGCAGTACTTC. Encoded protein: CASSSTGVRTYEQYF. Filled out from reference TRBV7-9 and TRBJ2-7, the complete variable domain reads DTGVSQNPRHKITKRGQNVTFRCDPISEHNRLYWYRQTLGQGPEFLTYFQNEAQLEKSRLLSDRFSAERPKGSFSTLEIQRTEQGDSAMYLCASSSTGVRTYEQYFGPGTRLTVT.

This clone has only a few counts. V is TRBV27 and J is TRBJ1-5; a possible D gene is TRBD1 (6 bases). Per the germline V gene, CDR1 is MNHEY and CDR2 is SMNVEV (reference sequence). Trimming pared 5 bases from V and 7 bases from J, leaving 21 bases between. This CDR3 comprises 16 residues. CDR3 residues: CASSPSDRRLQQPQHF. DNA of the CDR3: TGTGCCAGCAGTCCCTCGGACAGACGACTACAGCAGCCCCAGCATTTT.

The V call is TRBV5-6, the J call TRBJ2-7; D is perhaps TRBD2 (5 bases). Germline V lookup: CDR1 SGHDT, CDR2 YYEEEE. The germline V and J ends were trimmed by 1 base and 6 bases, with 11 bases remaining between them. The CDR3 sequence is 13 residues long. The CDR3 spells CASSLFQAGEQYF. The CDR3 DNA is TGTGCCAGCAGCTTGTTCCAGGCGGGCGAGCAGTACTTC.

The chain combines TRBV5-1 with TRBJ1-2; D is unclear. Germline values: CDR1 SGHRS, CDR2 YFSETQ. Trimming cost V 3 bases and J 3 bases, with 9 bases left between them. The CDR3 sequence is 13 residues long. DNA of the CDR3: TGCGCCAGCAGCTGGGCAGATCACTATGGCTACACCTTC. Its protein is CASSWADHYGYTF.

This clone was picked up a small number of times. The chain recombines TRBV28 with TRBJ1-6; a weak D match, TRBD1 (5 bases). V lost 2 bases, J lost 10 bases, and 24 bases lay in between. The CDR3 runs 18 residues. Germline lookup yields CDR1 MDHEN and CDR2 SYDVKM. The CDR3 DNA is TGTGCCAGCAGTTTAGCGGGGGGAGACGCGGGCGGGGTCTCACCCCTCCACTTT. It is translated as CASSLAGGDAGGVSPLHF.

This CDR3 reads CASSDTGLYGYTF. The CDR3 DNA is TGTGCCAGCAGTGATACCGGGTTGTATGGCTACACCTTC. The chain uses TRBV2 and TRBJ1-2; D remains ambiguous. Per the germline V gene, CDR1 is SNHLY and CDR2 is FYNNEI. CDR3 length equals 13 residues. V was shortened by 3 bases and J by 5 bases, with 10 bases between the two germline ends.

This clone has just a few counts. This chain links TRBV7-8 with TRBJ1-1; TRBD1 might be the D (5 bases). Germline V gene sequence: CDR1 SGHVS, CDR2 FQNEAQ. Trimming took off 1 base at V and 1 base at J, with 16 bases between the two ends. The CDR3 is 17 residues long. This chain's CDR3 is CASSLEGFGGKNTEAFF. The CDR3 nucleotides read TGTGCCAGCAGCTTAGAGGGTTTTGGGGGGAAGAACACTGAAGCTTTCTTT.

The V gene is TRBV24-1, the J gene TRBJ1-2; the D gene is possibly TRBD1 (5 bases). This CDR3 has 16 amino acids. Germline V gene lookup returns CDR1 KGHDR and CDR2 SFDVKD. Trimming cost V 1 base and J 4 bases, with 15 bases left between them. The CDR3 spells CATSDFRGGTLYGYTF. Here the CDR3 DNA reads TGTGCCACCAGTGATTTTCGTGGGGGGACCCTCTATGGCTACACCTTC.

The CDR3 region is CASSPPRASGYTF. CDR3 nucleotide sequence: TGTGCCAGCAGTCCTCCCAGGGCGAGCGGCTACACCTTC. The chain combines TRBV28 with TRBJ1-2, with D maybe TRBD1 (5 bases). From germline, CDR1 is MDHEN and CDR2 SYDVKM. The CDR3 is made up of 13 amino acids. Deletions cut 5 bases from V and 8 bases from J, with 15 bases between.

The count of this clone is one. The chain joins TRBV2 to TRBJ1-5, with 8 bases fitting TRBD1. CDR1 SNHLY and CDR2 FYNNEI come from the germline V gene. V shed 6 bases, J shed 6 bases, and the junction held 7 bases outside the gene matches. CDR3 length: 14 amino acids. The CDR3: CASSSGTGSQPQHF. In nucleotides, the CDR3 is TGTGCCAGCAGCAGCGGGACAGGAAGTCAGCCCCAGCATTTT.

V is TRBV3-1 (or the pseudogene TRBV3-2) and J is TRBJ1-2; no definite D call. This CDR3 has 14 residues. The V gene lost 5 bases and the J gene lost 4 bases, with 14 bases spanning the gap. Germline V gene lookup returns CDR1 LGHDT and CDR2 YNNKEL (reference sequence). The CDR3 sequence is CASSSRSGVYGYTF. The CDR3 DNA is TGTGCCAGCAGCTCAAGAAGCGGCGTCTATGGCTACACCTTC.

This chain joins TRBV2 and TRBJ2-7; a possible D gene is TRBD2 (5 bases). Per the germline V gene, CDR1 is SNHLY and CDR2 is FYNNEI. This CDR3 region has 13 residues. V lost 6 bases to trimming and J lost 3 bases, with 12 bases between them. The chain's CDR3 is CASRSGWGYEQYF. The DNA of the CDR3 is TGTGCCAGCAGATCGGGGTGGGGCTACGAGCAGTACTTC.

The rearrangement links TRBV6-2 or TRBV6-3 to TRBJ1-2, with D perhaps TRBD1 (5 bases). The CDR3 extends over 14 amino acids. V was shortened by 5 bases and J by 4 bases, with 14 bases between the two germline ends. CDR1 is MNHEY and CDR2 is SVGEGT in the germline V gene. The CDR3 loop reads CASSHPSGSYGYTF. CDR3 bases: TGTGCCAGCAGTCATCCCTCAGGGTCCTATGGCTACACCTTC.

A word on this clone: Other DNA sequences from this sample encode an identical CDR3 as well. The J gene is TRBJ1-5, the V gene TRBV29-1; D is undetermined. CDR1 SQVTM and CDR2 ANQGSEA come from the germline V gene. The CDR3 has 12 amino acids. Trimming cost V 4 bases and J 3 bases, with 7 bases left between them. The CDR3 DNA reads as TGCAGCGTTGGGGGAGTCAATCAGCCCCAGCATTTT. Amino acids: CSVGGVNQPQHF.

This clone was counted only a few times. The rearrangement joins TRBV5-6 to TRBJ2-7, with D possibly TRBD1 on 6 matching bases. Germline V gene lookup returns CDR1 SGHDT and CDR2 YYEEEE. This CDR3 has 12 residues. V shed 5 bases and J shed 7 bases, with 13 bases lying between them. The CDR3 loop reads CASRGGPGEQYF. Here the CDR3 DNA reads TGTGCCAGCAGAGGGGGACCGGGGGAGCAGTACTTC.

The chain uses TRBV4-1 and TRBJ1-2; D unresolved. Germline CDR1 MGHRA, CDR2 YSYEKL. The CDR3 covers 14 residues. V lost 0 bases to trimming and J lost 3 bases, with 8 bases between them. This CDR3 reads CASSQDGGYYGYTF. In DNA, the CDR3 is TGCGCCAGCAGCCAAGATGGAGGGTACTATGGCTACACCTTC.

The chain links TRBV11-2 to TRBJ1-5; possible D gene TRBD1, 5 bases. V was shortened by 1 base and J by 2 bases, with 9 bases between the two germline ends. The CDR3 has 15 amino acids. Germline CDR1 reads SGHAT; CDR2 reads FQNNGV. The CDR3 spells CASSLAGYRNQPQHF. For the CDR3, the DNA is TGTGCCAGCAGCTTAGCAGGGTACCGCAATCAGCCCCAGCATTTT.